The 16 T cell receptor beta chains below come from one sample, sequenced in a study of shared clonotypes between healthy human individuals. Clones were sequenced by immunoSEQ multiplex PCR, and TCRdb holds only the in-frame ones, with some missing. The table lists over a million clones, roughly 96% of them singletons. The sequencing input was naive CD4+ T cells sorted from blood. Described subset: CD45RA+ positively selected. The receptors shown here come from a man aged 25 to 40 in good health.

In regard to this clone: The junction shows a germline mismatch at one end, possibly a read error. The chain combines TRBV7-2 with TRBJ1-2, with D possibly being TRBD1 (5 bases). From germline, CDR1 is SGHTA and CDR2 FQGNSA. The CDR3 length is 13 residues. The CDR3 coding sequence is TGTGCCAGCAGCTTAGCGGGGGGGTCTGTCGGGTCCTTC. Amino acid sequence: CASSLAGGSVGSF. The variable domain in full, completed from reference TRBV7-2 and TRBJ1-2, reads GAGVSQSPSNKVTEKGKDVELRCDPISGHTALYWYRQSLGQGLEFLIYFQGNSAPDKSGLPSDRFSAERTGGSVSTLTIQRTQQEDSAVYLCASSLAGGSVGSFGSGTRLTVV.

This chain joins TRBV6-1 and TRBJ2-7, with TRBD2 as a possible D gene (5 bases). The germline CDR1 and CDR2 sequences are MNHNS and SASEGT. This CDR3 contains 13 residues. Trimming removed 5 bases from V and 5 bases from J, with 13 bases in between. The CDR3 region is CASSLRGYNEQYF. CDR3 nucleotides: TGTGCCAGCAGTCTAAGAGGGTACAACGAGCAGTACTTC.

The sample holds a few counts of this clone. The rearrangement joins TRBV11-2 to TRBJ2-1; no clear D. This CDR3 region has 13 residues. The V gene lost 7 bases and the J gene lost 9 bases, with 16 bases spanning the gap. From germline, CDR1 is SGHAT and CDR2 FQNNGV. CDR3 in amino acids: CASTHYTLREQFF. CDR3 bases: TGTGCCAGCACCCACTACACCCTTCGTGAGCAGTTCTTC. Supplemented by reference TRBV11-2 and TRBJ2-1, the full variable domain reads EAGVAQSPRYKIIEKRQSVAFWCNPISGHATLYWYQQILGQGPKLLIQFQNNGVVDDSQLPKDRFSAERLKGVDSTLKIQPAKLEDSAVYLCASTHYTLREQFFGPGTRLTVL.

The chain has TRBV28 and TRBJ2-1; D uncertain. Per the germline V gene, CDR1 is MDHEN and CDR2 is SYDVKM. This CDR3 spans 13 amino acids. The V end was cut by 11 bases, the J end by 2 bases, with 13 bases between. The CDR3 loop is CASKSYPYNEQFF. The CDR3 DNA is TGTGCCTCTAAGTCCTATCCCTACAATGAGCAGTTCTTC.

The genes are TRBV20-1 and TRBJ2-5; D call uncertain. This CDR3 is 11 amino acids long. Germline assignment: CDR1 DFQATT and CDR2 SNEGSKA (reference sequence). Trimming pared 2 bases from V and 13 bases from J, leaving 14 bases between. The CDR3 is CSARPRVSMYF. Written as DNA, the CDR3 is TGCAGTGCTAGACCCAGAGTATCCATGTACTTC.

The chain combines TRBV5-8 with TRBJ1-4, with D maybe TRBD1 (6 bases). This CDR3 is 16 amino acids long. V was pared by 4 bases and J by 0 bases, with 13 bases between. Germline V gene data show CDR1 as SGHTS and CDR2 as YDEGEE. Written as DNA, the CDR3 is TGTGCCAGCAGCATACAGGGAAGGACAACTAATGAAAAACTGTTTTTT. This codes for CASSIQGRTTNEKLFF.

In DNA, the CDR3 is TGTGCCAGCAGCCACAGGGGGGCCGGGGAGCTGTTTTTT. Translated, it gives CASSHRGAGELFF. The chain joins TRBV5-5 to TRBJ2-2; 8 bases align to TRBD1. Germline lookup yields CDR1 SGHKS and CDR2 YYEKEE (reference sequence). The trim removed 4 bases at V and 6 bases at J, leaving 2 bases unmatched. The CDR3 totals 13 residues.

The chain links TRBV9 to TRBJ2-1; TRBD2 matches at 8 bases. Germline V gene sequence: CDR1 SGDLS, CDR2 YYNGEE. This CDR3 has 16 amino acids. After removal of 4 bases from V and 2 bases from J, the junction contained 8 bases not matched to a gene. The CDR3 sequence: CASSPYGSGTYNEQFF. CDR3 nucleotide sequence: TGTGCCAGCAGCCCCTACGGTAGCGGGACCTACAATGAGCAGTTCTTC.

Worth noting for this clone: An end of the junction differs from the germline gene, which may be a read error. V and J are TRBV7-7 and TRBJ2-5; no reliable D call. The CDR3 runs 13 residues. Germline lookup yields CDR1 SSHAT and CDR2 FNYEAQ (reference sequence). CDR3 residues: CASSPQARETQYF. In DNA form, the CDR3 reads TGTGCTAGCAGTCCCCAGGCGAGAGAGACCCAGTACTTC.

The V gene is TRBV5-6, the J gene TRBJ2-1, with no clear D. The CDR3 length is 14 residues. Trimming took off 4 bases at V and 9 bases at J, with 17 bases between the two ends. Germline lookup yields CDR1 SGHDT and CDR2 YYEEEE. In nucleotides, the CDR3 is TGTGCCAGCAGCCCGCCGTGGAGCCTGGCTGAGCAGTTCTTC. Protein: CASSPPWSLAEQFF.

The rearrangement uses TRBV9 and TRBJ2-2; 8 nucleotides align to TRBD2. V lost 6 bases, J lost 0 bases, and 4 bases stayed unmatched. Germline CDR1 SGDLS, CDR2 YYNGEE. This CDR3 comprises 15 residues. The CDR3 region is CASKSGSANTGELFF. The CDR3 DNA follows: TGTGCCAGCAAAAGCGGGAGTGCGAACACCGGGGAGCTGTTTTTT.

The chain couples TRBV18 to TRBJ1-3; no firm D call. This CDR3 spans 16 amino acids. Trimming pared 8 bases from V and 0 bases from J, leaving 17 bases between. In germline, CDR1 is KGHSH, CDR2 LQKENI. The CDR3 DNA follows: TGTGCCAGCGCCATGGGAGGGCGCCCCTCTGGAAACACCATATATTTT. It encodes CASAMGGRPSGNTIYF.

The chain recombines TRBV7-2 with TRBJ2-7; D remains ambiguous. V was clipped by 5 bases and J by 3 bases, with 11 bases between them. Germline assignment: CDR1 SGHTA and CDR2 FQGNSA. The CDR3 contains 13 residues. The CDR3 DNA reads as TGTGCCAGCAGCGACCGGTCTAACTACGAGCAGTACTTC. Translated, it gives CASSDRSNYEQYF. The full variable domain, in which reference TRBV7-2 and TRBJ2-7 provide the parts outside the CDR3, is GAGVSQSPSNKVTEKGKDVELRCDPISGHTALYWYRQSLGQGLEFLIYFQGNSAPDKSGLPSDRFSAERTGGSVSTLTIQRTQQEDSAVYLCASSDRSNYEQYFGPGTRLTVT.

The chain combines TRBV6-6 with TRBJ2-2; 10 bases line up with TRBD2. Per germline, CDR1 MNHNY and CDR2 SVGAGI (reference sequence). CDR3 length: 16 residues. The ends lost 2 bases at V and 1 base at J; junction bases unmatched: 1. In DNA form, the CDR3 reads TGTGCCAGCAGTTACCGGACTAGCGGGAACACCGGGGAGCTGTTTTTT. This encodes CASSYRTSGNTGELFF.

The gene calls are TRBV18 and TRBJ2-5; D uncertain. The CDR3 runs to 13 residues. CDR1 is KGHSH, CDR2 LQKENI, per germline. V was cut by 6 bases and J by 3 bases, with 11 bases left in between. The CDR3 reads CASSQDGKETQYF. The CDR3 DNA sequence: TGTGCCAGCTCTCAAGACGGTAAAGAGACCCAGTACTTC.

CDR3 in amino acids: CASSIDSATYSNQPQHF. CDR3 DNA sequence: TGTGCCAGTAGTATAGACTCAGCCACTTATAGCAATCAGCCCCAGCATTTT. This chain joins TRBV19 and TRBJ1-5; D remains ambiguous. CDR1 LNHDA and CDR2 SQIVND come from the germline V gene (reference sequence). The CDR3 extends over 17 amino acids. Trimming removed 0 bases from V and 0 bases from J, with 12 bases in between. The whole variable domain, remainder taken from reference TRBV19 and TRBJ1-5, is DGGITQSPKYLFRKEGQNVTLSCEQNLNHDAMYWYRQDPGQGLRLIYYSQIVNDFQKGDIAEGYSVSREKKESFPLTVTSAQKNPTAFYLCASSIDSATYSNQPQHFGDGTRLSIL.